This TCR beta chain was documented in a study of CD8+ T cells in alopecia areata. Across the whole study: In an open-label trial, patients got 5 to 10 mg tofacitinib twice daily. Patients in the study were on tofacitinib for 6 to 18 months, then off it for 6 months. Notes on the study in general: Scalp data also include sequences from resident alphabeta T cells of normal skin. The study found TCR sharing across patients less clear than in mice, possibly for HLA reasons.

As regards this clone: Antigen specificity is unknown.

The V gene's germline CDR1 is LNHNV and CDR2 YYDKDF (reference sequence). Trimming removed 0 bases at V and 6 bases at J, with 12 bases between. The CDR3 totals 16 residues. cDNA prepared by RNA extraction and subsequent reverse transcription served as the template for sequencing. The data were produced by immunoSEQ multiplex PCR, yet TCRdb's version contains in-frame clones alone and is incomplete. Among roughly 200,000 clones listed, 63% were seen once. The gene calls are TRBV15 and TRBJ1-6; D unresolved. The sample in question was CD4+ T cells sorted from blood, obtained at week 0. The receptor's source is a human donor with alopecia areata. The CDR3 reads CATSRDRITRNSPLHF. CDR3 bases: TGTGCCACCAGCAGAGACAGGATAACCCGTAATTCACCCCTCCACTTT. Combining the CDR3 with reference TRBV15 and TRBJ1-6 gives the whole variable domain DAMVIQNPRYQVTQFGKPVTLSCSQTLNHNVMYWYQQKSSQAPKLLFHYYDKDFNNEADTPDNFQSRRPNTSFCFLDIRSPGLGDTAMYLCATSRDRITRNSPLHFGNGTRLTVT.